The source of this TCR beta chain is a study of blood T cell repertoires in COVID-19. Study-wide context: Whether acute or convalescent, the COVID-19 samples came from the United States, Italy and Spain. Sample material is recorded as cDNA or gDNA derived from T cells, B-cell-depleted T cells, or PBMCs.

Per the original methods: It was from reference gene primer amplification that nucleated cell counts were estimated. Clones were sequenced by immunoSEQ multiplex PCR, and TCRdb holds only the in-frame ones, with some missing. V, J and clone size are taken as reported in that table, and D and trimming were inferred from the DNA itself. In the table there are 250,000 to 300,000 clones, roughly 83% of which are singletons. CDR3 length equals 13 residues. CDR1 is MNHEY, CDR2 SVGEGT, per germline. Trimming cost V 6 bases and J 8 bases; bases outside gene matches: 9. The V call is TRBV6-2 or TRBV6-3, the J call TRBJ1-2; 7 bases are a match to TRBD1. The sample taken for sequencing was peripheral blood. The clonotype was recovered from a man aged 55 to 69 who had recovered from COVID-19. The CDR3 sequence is CASSSDRLYGYTF. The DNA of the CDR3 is TGTGCCAGCAGCTCGGACAGGCTCTACGGCTACACCTTC.